Shown below are 15 T cell receptor beta chains from a single sample sequenced in a study of blood T cell repertoires in COVID-19. The assay was immunoSEQ multiplex PCR, and TCRdb's table has in-frame clones only and misses some. The sample comprises some 70,000 clones, 85% to 90% of which are singletons, and approximately 2.9% rests with the top ten. The sequenced sample consisted of peripheral blood. The source of these receptors is a man in his forties or fifties with acute or convalescent COVID-19.

The V gene is TRBV5-1, the J gene TRBJ1-2; D might be TRBD1 (5 bases). The CDR3 spans 14 residues. Trimming removed 4 bases at V and 1 base at J, with 11 bases between. CDR1 and CDR2 from the germline V gene are SGHRS and YFSETQ. CDR3 sequence: CASSPGQDNYGYTF. The CDR3 nucleotides read TGCGCCAGCAGCCCCGGACAAGATAACTATGGCTACACCTTC.

The chain combines TRBV11-3 with TRBJ1-2, with D possibly matching TRBD1 (6 bases). Germline V gives CDR1 SGHNT, CDR2 YENEEA. The CDR3 length is 13 residues. Trimming removed 1 base at V and 5 bases at J, with 8 bases between. CDR3 bases: TGTGCCAGCAGCTTAGGGACAGTGTATGGCTACACCTTC. Translation gives CASSLGTVYGYTF.

The gene calls are TRBV6-1 and TRBJ1-2, with D tentatively TRBD1 (5 bases). Trimming removed 1 base at V and 8 bases at J, with 26 bases between. The CDR3 spans 18 residues. Germline assignment: CDR1 MNHNS and CDR2 SASEGT. The CDR3, as DNA: TGTGCCAGCAGTGAAGGCGAGGTATTCAGGCCCAGGGCAGGAGGCTACACCTTC. This gives the protein CASSEGEVFRPRAGGYTF.

The chain combines TRBV21-1 with TRBJ1-5; the D call TRBD1 from the table was never checked on the DNA. TRBV21-1 is listed as a pseudogene. This CDR3 has 19 residues. This CDR3 is CASSKPYPVQTGGIQPQHF. CDR3 DNA sequence: TGTGCCAGCAGCAAGCCTTACCCCGTTCAGACAGGGGGCATTCAGCCCCAGCATTTT.

In its sample, this clone was seen once. The gene calls are TRBV7-9 and TRBJ2-2; tentative D call: TRBD1 (5 bases). V was shortened by 4 bases and J by 4 bases, with 10 bases between the two germline ends. The CDR3 totals 14 residues. The germline gives CDR1 SEHNR, CDR2 FQNEAQ (reference sequence). This chain's CDR3 is CASSYPDSTGELFF. The CDR3 nucleotides are TGTGCCAGCAGCTACCCCGACAGCACCGGGGAGCTGTTTTTT.

The J gene is TRBJ2-3, the V gene TRBV11-3, with 7 nucleotides matching TRBD2. This CDR3 has 15 amino acids. The V and J ends lost 5 bases and 6 bases, in that order; junction bases with no gene match: 11. Germline CDR1 is SGHNT and CDR2 is YENEEA. CDR3 protein: CASSRGLAAPDTQYF. In DNA form, the CDR3 reads TGTGCCAGCAGCAGGGGCCTAGCGGCCCCCGATACGCAGTATTTT.

The rearrangement links TRBV21-1 to TRBJ1-2; TRBD1 is the table's D call and was not checked against the DNA. TRBV21-1 is labeled a pseudogene. There are 16 residues in the CDR3. CDR3 DNA: TGTGCCAGCGGACGGGACAGGTCCTATTTATGGTATGGCTACACCTTC. As protein: CASGRDRSYLWYGYTF.

V usage is TRBV9 and J usage is TRBJ1-2; the match to TRBD1 covers 7 bases. The J segment lost 4 bases and the V segment lost 3 bases, leaving 3 bases of the junction unmatched. Germline CDR1 is SGDLS and CDR2 is YYNGEE. The CDR3 runs 13 residues. CDR3 residues: CASSDRQGYGYTF. The DNA of the CDR3 is TGTGCCAGCAGCGACCGACAGGGCTATGGCTACACCTTC.

The chain uses TRBV6-6 and TRBJ1-2, with a tentative D call TRBD1 (5 bases). CDR1 MNHNY and CDR2 SVGAGI come from the germline V gene (reference sequence). The V end was cut by 5 bases, the J end by 11 bases, with 18 bases between. CDR3 length: 13 residues. The CDR3 nucleotides read TGTGCCAGCAGTACTGACAGAGCCTTAGGATACACCTTC. Translated, it gives CASSTDRALGYTF.

The V gene is TRBV11-1, the J gene TRBJ2-5; 10 bases are shared with TRBD2. In germline, CDR1 is SGHAT, CDR2 FQDESV (reference sequence). This CDR3 spans 16 amino acids. Trimming removed 5 bases from V and 7 bases from J; junction bases left unmatched: 13. DNA of the CDR3: TGTGCCAGCAGCCCTTTAGCGGGAGGCCCGGGGGGGACCCAGTACTTC. It specifies CASSPLAGGPGGTQYF.

The J gene is TRBJ1-6, the V gene TRBV6-1; D perhaps matches TRBD1 (6 bases). The CDR3 is made up of 16 amino acids. CDR1 MNHNS and CDR2 SASEGT come from the germline V gene. V dropped 3 bases and J dropped 0 bases, with 9 bases sitting between them. Here the CDR3 DNA reads TGTGCCAGCAGTGACGCGACAGGCTCCTATAATTCACCCCTCCACTTT. Translating it yields CASSDATGSYNSPLHF.

The chain is built from TRBV19 and TRBJ2-6, with a weak D call TRBD2 (5 bases). The germline gives CDR1 LNHDA, CDR2 SQIVND (reference sequence). Trimming stripped 5 bases from V and 4 bases from J, with 15 bases between. The CDR3 loop spans 16 amino acids. The CDR3 region has the DNA TGTGCCAGTAGTCCCCCCGGGGTCGCAGGGGCCAACGTCCTGACTTTC. Amino acid sequence: CASSPPGVAGANVLTF.

This clone was counted only a few times. This chain links TRBV2 with TRBJ2-1; 8 bases fit TRBD2. V shed 7 bases and J 5 bases; nucleotides not matched to a gene: 13. CDR1 is SNHLY, CDR2 FYNNEI, per germline. The CDR3 has 16 amino acids. The CDR3 region has the DNA TGTGCCAGCACCTTAAGCGGGAGTAATCGAAACAATGAGCAGTTCTTC. This translates into CASTLSGSNRNNEQFF.

The chain uses TRBV29-1 and TRBJ1-3; 9 bases fit TRBD1. The CDR3 spans 14 residues. The ends lost 4 bases at V and 4 bases at J; junction bases unmatched: 5. CDR1 is SQVTM, CDR2 ANQGSEA, per germline. The CDR3 sequence is CSVVGQGAGNTIYF. The CDR3 DNA is TGCAGCGTTGTGGGACAGGGCGCCGGAAACACCATATATTTT.

This chain links TRBV28 with TRBJ2-7; D is undetermined. Germline lookup yields CDR1 MDHEN and CDR2 SYDVKM. CDR3 size: 12 residues. V was shortened by 3 bases and J by 0 bases, with 3 bases between the two germline ends. CDR3 sequence reads: CASSFLSYEQYF. The CDR3 bases are TGTGCCAGCAGTTTTCTCTCCTACGAGCAGTACTTC.